These 24 T cell receptor beta chains originate from one sample sequenced in a study of technical replicates of blood from a few donors. Sequencing was performed with immunoSEQ multiplex PCR; in TCRdb, only in-frame clones are kept and a portion is missing. The top ten hold approximately 0.3% of the sample, which has around 68,000 clones, 95% to 97% seen once. The source material was T cells isolated from PBMCs. The receptors originated from a human donor in good health.

This chain links TRBV4-1 with TRBJ2-7, with D possibly matching TRBD1 (6 bases). Germline-derived CDR1 and CDR2 are MGHRA and YSYEKL. Trimming left V 0 bases short and J 2 bases short, with 8 bases between. This CDR3 has 14 amino acids. The CDR3 sequence is CASSQDQGPYEQYF. For the CDR3, the DNA is TGCGCCAGCAGCCAAGATCAGGGGCCCTACGAGCAGTACTTC.

The chain has TRBV29-1 and TRBJ2-1; TRBD2 matches at 14 bases. The CDR3 runs to 17 residues. The junction had 13 bases not matched to a gene; V was cut back by 4 bases and J by 8 bases. Germline V gene lookup returns CDR1 SQVTM and CDR2 ANQGSEA. The CDR3: CSVAAPGLAGAGHEQFF. The CDR3 nucleotides read TGCAGCGTTGCCGCTCCGGGACTAGCGGGAGCGGGGCATGAGCAGTTCTTC.

CDR3: CASSLGTAEKLFF. The CDR3 DNA sequence: TGCGCCAGCAGCTTGGGGACAGCAGAAAAACTGTTTTTT. The rearrangement uses TRBV5-1 and TRBJ1-4, with D perhaps matching TRBD1 (6 bases). Germline-derived CDR1 and CDR2 are SGHRS and YFSETQ. Between the trimmed V and J ends, which lost 0 bases and 8 bases, there was a span of 8 bases. The CDR3 covers 13 residues.

J is TRBJ2-1 and V is TRBV28, with 12 bases that match TRBD2. This CDR3 is 17 amino acids long. With V trimmed by 4 bases and J by 5 bases, 9 bases remained unmatched. CDR1 and CDR2 (germline): MDHEN, SYDVKM. The CDR3 here is CASSSVTSGSWDNEQFF. The CDR3 DNA is TGTGCCAGCAGTTCAGTGACTAGCGGGAGTTGGGACAATGAGCAGTTCTTC.

The rearrangement uses TRBV11-2 and TRBJ2-2; D is perhaps TRBD2 (6 bases). This CDR3 has 16 amino acids. CDR1 and CDR2 (germline): SGHAT, FQNNGV. V lost 1 base, J lost 7 bases, and 16 bases lay in between. The DNA of the CDR3 is TGTGCCAGCAGCTTAGGGGGGGTCGGTCAGGGCGGGGAGCTGTTTTTT. Protein sequence: CASSLGGVGQGGELFF.

This clone appeared a single time. The rearrangement uses TRBV6-5 and TRBJ2-7, with TRBD2 as a possible D gene (7 bases). CDR1 and CDR2 (germline): MNHEY, SVGAGI. This CDR3 is 15 amino acids long. V lost 1 base to trimming and J lost 3 bases, with 13 bases between them. Here the CDR3 DNA reads TGTGCCAGCAGTTACTACGGGGGGCCCAACTACGAGCAGTACTTC. It translates to CASSYYGGPNYEQYF.

The chain is built from TRBV28 and TRBJ1-5, with unresolved D. Germline CDR1 MDHEN, CDR2 SYDVKM. The CDR3 length is 12 residues. The V end lost 5 bases, the J end lost 9 bases, and 11 bases lay between the germline ends. The chain's CDR3 is CASSARKWPQHF. CDR3 nucleotides: TGTGCCAGCAGTGCCAGAAAATGGCCCCAGCATTTT.

Here the CDR3 DNA reads TGTGCCAGCAGCATCTCTAACAGGGTAGAGGGAGAGACCCAGTACTTC. It specifies CASSISNRVEGETQYF. The V and J genes are TRBV7-9 and TRBJ2-5; D possibly corresponds to TRBD1 (6 bases). The germline CDR1 and CDR2 sequences are SEHNR and FQNEAQ (reference sequence). This CDR3 is built from 16 residues. V was shortened by 5 bases and J by 4 bases, with 20 bases between the two germline ends.

The genes are TRBV10-1 and TRBJ1-5, with D possibly matching TRBD1 (5 bases). In germline, CDR1 is WNHNN, CDR2 SYGVQD (reference sequence). Between the trimmed V and J ends, which lost 9 bases and 3 bases, there was a span of 12 bases. This CDR3 is built from 13 residues. CDR3 sequence reads: CASGHSVNQPQHF. CDR3 bases: TGCGCCAGTGGACACTCCGTCAATCAGCCCCAGCATTTT.

The chain is built from TRBV29-1 and TRBJ2-2; TRBD1 matches 7 bases. The CDR3 is made up of 16 amino acids. Germline values: CDR1 SQVTM, CDR2 ANQGSEA. Trimming took 1 base from V and 3 from J; bases not matched to a gene: 8. The CDR3: CSVEVRTGWDTGELFF. For the CDR3, the DNA is TGCAGCGTTGAAGTAAGGACAGGTTGGGACACCGGGGAGCTGTTTTTT.

The chain joins TRBV30 to TRBJ1-2; the match to TRBD1 covers 7 bases. After removal of 0 bases from V and 6 bases from J, the junction contained 10 bases not matched to a gene. CDR1 is GTSNPN and CDR2 is SVGIG in the germline V gene (reference sequence). The CDR3 length is 15 residues. CDR3 nucleotide sequence: TGTGCCTGGAGTGTACAGCCCCAGGGGGGAGATGGCTACACCTTC. Its protein product is CAWSVQPQGGDGYTF.

The chain joins TRBV28 to TRBJ1-2; no clear D gene. This CDR3 contains 13 residues. Trimming left V 7 bases short and J 4 bases short, with 13 bases between. Per the germline V gene, CDR1 is MDHEN and CDR2 is SYDVKM. The CDR3 nucleotides read TGTGCCAGCACTTCGACCGGAGTCTATGGCTACACCTTC. Amino acids: CASTSTGVYGYTF.

The chain links TRBV6-1 to TRBJ2-1; D is uncertain. There are 15 residues in the CDR3. The germline V gene encodes CDR1 MNHNS and CDR2 SASEGT. Deletions cut 7 bases from V and 0 bases from J, with 13 bases between. This chain's CDR3 is CASKLISVSYNEQFF. DNA of the CDR3: TGTGCCAGCAAGCTAATTTCGGTCTCCTACAATGAGCAGTTCTTC.

This chain connects TRBV6-5 to TRBJ1-1; a possible D gene is TRBD1 (5 bases). This CDR3 is built from 16 residues. Germline-derived CDR1 and CDR2 are MNHEY and SVGAGI. The germline V and J ends were trimmed by 0 bases and 0 bases, with 11 bases remaining between them. This CDR3 reads CASSYSRGAVNTEAFF. In DNA, the CDR3 is TGTGCCAGCAGTTACTCCCGTGGGGCGGTGAACACTGAAGCTTTCTTT.

This clone was counted a single time. The chain employs TRBV4-1 and TRBJ1-1; the D is unclear. CDR3 length equals 12 residues. V was clipped by 8 bases and J by 4 bases, with 11 bases between them. Germline V gives CDR1 MGHRA, CDR2 YSYEKL. The CDR3 here is CASGGWGTEAFF. The CDR3 DNA sequence: TGCGCCAGCGGAGGGTGGGGCACTGAAGCTTTCTTT.

V and J are TRBV5-6 and TRBJ1-4; D is unclear. Germline V gives CDR1 SGHDT, CDR2 YYEEEE. The germline V and J ends were trimmed by 1 base and 8 bases, with 3 bases remaining between them. CDR3 length: 11 amino acids. This CDR3 reads CASSLIEKLFF. In DNA, the CDR3 is TGTGCCAGCAGCTTGATAGAAAAACTGTTTTTT.

The chain couples TRBV5-1 to TRBJ2-1, with 8 bases that match TRBD2. CDR1 SGHRS and CDR2 YFSETQ come from the germline V gene. The J segment lost 8 bases and the V segment lost 0 bases, leaving 7 bases of the junction unmatched. The CDR3 totals 15 residues. CDR3 DNA: TGCGCCAGCAGCTTGGCCGGGACTAGTAGGTATGAGCAGTTCTTC. Amino acids: CASSLAGTSRYEQFF. Using reference TRBV5-1 and TRBJ2-1 for the parts outside the CDR3, the full variable domain is KAGVTQTPRYLIKTRGQQVTLSCSPISGHRSVSWYQQTPGQGLQFLFEYFSETQRNKGNFPGRFSGRQFSNSRSEMNVSTLELGDSALYLCASSLAGTSRYEQFFGPGTRLTVL.

The chain employs TRBV5-1 and TRBJ2-7; D is perhaps TRBD1 (5 bases). The CDR3 covers 12 residues. Looked up from germline, CDR1 is SGHRS and CDR2 is YFSETQ. V was clipped by 3 bases and J by 3 bases, with 7 bases between them. CDR3 sequence: CASSSTGYEQYF. CDR3 bases: TGCGCCAGCAGCTCTACAGGCTACGAGCAGTACTTC.

The chain joins TRBV29-1 to TRBJ1-1; possible D gene TRBD1, 5 bases. The CDR3 is 13 residues long. Deletions cut 7 bases from V and 0 bases from J, with 12 bases between. CDR1 and CDR2 from the germline V gene are SQVTM and ANQGSEA. This CDR3 reads CSESGALNTEAFF. The CDR3 region has the DNA TGCAGCGAATCTGGGGCCTTGAACACTGAAGCTTTCTTT.

The chain combines TRBV10-3 with TRBJ2-1; 11 nucleotides match TRBD2. J gave up 2 bases and V 4 bases, and 4 bases lay outside the gene matches. Germline V gene data show CDR1 as ENHRY and CDR2 as SYGVKD. This CDR3 comprises 16 residues. In DNA, the CDR3 is TGTGCCATCAGTGTGTTAGCGGGAGGGCCCTACAATGAGCAGTTCTTC. It is translated as CAISVLAGGPYNEQFF.

The rearrangement joins TRBV6-6 to TRBJ2-5; TRBD1 matches at 7 bases. Per the germline V gene, CDR1 is MNHNY and CDR2 is SVGAGI (reference sequence). The V segment lost 5 bases and the J segment 5 bases; nucleotides outside the gene matches: 11. The length of the CDR3 is 15 residues. The CDR3 region is CASSPTRQGGETQYF. The CDR3 DNA reads TGTGCCAGCAGTCCCACCAGACAGGGTGGGGAGACCCAGTACTTC.

This chain joins TRBV28 and TRBJ2-1; 11 nucleotides line up with TRBD2. J was trimmed by 8 bases and V by 4 bases; bases with no gene match: 7. CDR3 size: 15 residues. Germline CDR1 reads MDHEN; CDR2 reads SYDVKM. Written as DNA, the CDR3 is TGTGCCAGCAGTTATAGCGGGAGGGCCGGGGATGAGCAGTTCTTC. Translating it yields CASSYSGRAGDEQFF.

The V call is TRBV4-3, the J call TRBJ1-2; D ambiguous. Germline V gene sequence: CDR1 LGHNA, CDR2 YSLEER. V gave up 0 bases and J gave up 1 base, with 6 bases separating them. This CDR3 has 14 residues. CDR3 residues: CASSQETGNYGYTF. CDR3 DNA: TGCGCCAGCAGCCAAGAGACGGGTAACTATGGCTACACCTTC.

This chain links TRBV5-6 with TRBJ1-4; 9 bases line up with TRBD1. The CDR3 sequence is 15 residues long. J gave up 8 bases and V 4 bases, and 9 bases lay outside the gene matches. Germline V gene data show CDR1 as SGHDT and CDR2 as YYEEEE. The CDR3 coding sequence is TGTGCCAGCAGCACCCCGGGACAGGGCGAAGAAAAACTGTTTTTT. As protein: CASSTPGQGEEKLFF.